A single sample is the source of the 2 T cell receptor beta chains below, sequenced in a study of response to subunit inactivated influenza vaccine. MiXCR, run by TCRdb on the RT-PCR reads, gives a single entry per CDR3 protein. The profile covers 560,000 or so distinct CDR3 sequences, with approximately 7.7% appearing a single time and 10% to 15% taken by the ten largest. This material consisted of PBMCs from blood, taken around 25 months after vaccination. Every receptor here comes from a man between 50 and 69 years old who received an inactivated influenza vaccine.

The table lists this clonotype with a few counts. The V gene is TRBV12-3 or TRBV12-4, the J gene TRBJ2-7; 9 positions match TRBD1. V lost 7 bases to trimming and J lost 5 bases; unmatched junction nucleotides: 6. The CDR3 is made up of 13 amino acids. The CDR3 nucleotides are TGTGCCAGCAACCGGGACAGGGCTGACGAGCAGTACTTC. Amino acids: CASNRDRADEQYF.

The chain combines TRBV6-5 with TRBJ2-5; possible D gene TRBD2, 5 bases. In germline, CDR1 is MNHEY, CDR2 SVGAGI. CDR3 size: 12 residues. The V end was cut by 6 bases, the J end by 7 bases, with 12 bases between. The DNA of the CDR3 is TGTGCCAGCAGGGAAGGTGCGGGGACCCAGTACTTC. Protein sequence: CASREGAGTQYF.